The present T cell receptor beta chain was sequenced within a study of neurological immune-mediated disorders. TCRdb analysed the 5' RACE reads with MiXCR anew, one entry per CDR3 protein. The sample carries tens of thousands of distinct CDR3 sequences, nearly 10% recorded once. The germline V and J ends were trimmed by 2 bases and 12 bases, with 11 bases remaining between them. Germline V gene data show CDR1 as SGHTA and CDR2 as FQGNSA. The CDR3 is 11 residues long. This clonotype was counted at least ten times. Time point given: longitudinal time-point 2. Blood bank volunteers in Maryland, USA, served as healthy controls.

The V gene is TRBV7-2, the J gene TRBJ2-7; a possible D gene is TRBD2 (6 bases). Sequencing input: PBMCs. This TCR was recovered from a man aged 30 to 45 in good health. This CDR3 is CASSLSGETYF. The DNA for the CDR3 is TGTGCCAGCAGCTTATCGGGAGAGACGTACTTC.